This T cell receptor (beta chain) was recovered during a study of OX40 agonist ivuxolimab in advanced cancers. Study at large: The dose of intravenous ivuxolimab that patients received every 2 weeks ranged from 0.01 to 10 mg/kg. Dose-escalation patients were diagnosed with hepatocellular carcinoma, melanoma, renal cell cancer or head and neck cancer. Prior anti-PD-1, anti-PD-L1 or anti-CTLA-4 therapy was allowed; roughly 40% had some.

Method: immunoSEQ multiplex PCR; TCRdb's copy keeps in-frame clones and lacks some. The sample shows about 99,000 clones, more than 95% of them seen only once. A history of autoimmune disease or systemic immunosuppression excluded patients. V lost 5 bases to trimming and J lost 3 bases, with 14 bases between them. Germline CDR1 MDHEN, CDR2 SYDVKM. The CDR3 has 15 amino acids. The sequences come from CD4+ or CD8+ T cells sorted from blood, collected in a trial of the OX40 agonist ivuxolimab. V gene TRBV28 combines with J gene TRBJ1-5; no firm D call. This receptor was identified in an adult with an advanced solid tumor such as melanoma, head and neck, liver or kidney cancer. CDR3 sequence (DNA): TGTGCCAGCAGTACCTCGAGTGGAGCCAATCAGCCCCAGCATTTT. As protein: CASSTSSGANQPQHF.